This T cell receptor beta chain is from a study of blood T cell repertoires in COVID-19. Measured with immunoSEQ multiplex PCR; TCRdb has only the in-frame clones, and not every one. The table shows about 170,000 clones, with 70% to 90% occurring only once. V dropped 3 bases and J dropped 1 base, with 13 bases sitting between them. The CDR3 is made up of 15 amino acids. CDR1 is SNHLY and CDR2 is FYNNEI in the germline V gene. This TCR was recovered from a man aged 40-49 years who had recovered from COVID-19. Material: peripheral blood. The chain couples TRBV2 to TRBJ2-7, with D unclear. The CDR3 protein is CASSETEATSYEQYF. The CDR3 DNA is TGTGCCAGCAGTGAGACGGAAGCGACTTCCTACGAGCAGTACTTC.